This T cell receptor (beta chain) was captured in a study of graft-versus-host responses after intestinal transplantation. Investigators treated the graft tissue so that it released intraepithelial and lamina propria lymphocytes. Profiled with immunoSEQ multiplex PCR; TCRdb holds only in-frame clones, not every one. There are roughly 3,900 clones in the sample; 75% to 85% occur only once, and 4% to 5.5% lies in the top ten. There are 16 residues in the CDR3. Trimming cost V 3 bases and J 6 bases, with 18 bases left between them. From germline, CDR1 is SGDLS and CDR2 YYNGEE. This chain uses TRBV9 with TRBJ1-4; D is possibly TRBD1 (6 bases). The sequence was obtained from a human patient who received an intestinal transplant, so some T cells may come from the graft donor. The sequencing used ileum tissue, collected roughly 95 weeks after intestinal transplant. In nucleotides, the CDR3 is TGTGCCAGCAGCGCCGACCTAGGGGGGACTCATGAAAAACTGTTTTTT. Protein product: CASSADLGGTHEKLFF.